Sequencing of this T cell receptor beta chain was carried out in a study of cytomegalovirus exposure and HLA in healthy donors. The CDR3 has 13 amino acids. CDR1 is MNHEY, CDR2 SVGAGI, per germline. This clone was detected only once. The junction departs from the called germline gene at one end, perhaps through a read error. The PCR contained 60 Vbeta and 13 Jbeta primers. The table came from immunoSEQ multiplex PCR; TCRdb's copy has only in-frame clones and leaves some out. The sample records 150,000 to 200,000 clones, 8.5% to 10% being singletons. Input material: PBMCs. This clonotype was sampled from a woman in her twenties or thirties in good health and CMV-seropositive. This sequence joins TRBV6-5 and TRBJ2-7; TRBD1 matches at 12 bases. Here the CDR3 reads CAGSSTGTGGVYF. The CDR3 DNA reads as TGTGCCGGCAGTTCCACCGGGACAGGGGGCGTGTACTTC.